The T cell receptor beta chain described here comes from a study of response to subunit inactivated influenza vaccine. Study findings and constraints: A suggestion made by the authors is that each seasonal influenza vaccination recruits few new T cells.

Between the trimmed V and J ends, which lost 1 base and 4 bases, there was a span of 16 bases. CDR3 size: 17 residues. Details on this clonotype: The target antigen is unknown.

TCRdb passed the RT-PCR reads through MiXCR, listing each CDR3 protein once. The data hold about 570,000 distinct CDR3 sequences, with roughly 10% observed a single time. This sample was also put to use in a study of T cells expressing NK-cell markers. Per that study: The authors generated TCR beta cDNA through 5'RACE template switching with UMIs. Just one sequenced donor of eight was HCMV-seronegative, while seven were seropositive. A range of about 1.0-7.5% of CD8+ T cells consisted of dominant NKG2C+ clonotypes in 5 to 7 donors. Also leading the CD3+CD56-NKG2C+ fraction in a handful of donors were these clonotypes.

V is TRBV12-3 or TRBV12-4 and J is TRBJ2-2, with D hard to call. The receptor was isolated from a man aged 45-65 years who received an inactivated influenza vaccine. The source material was PBMCs from blood, sampled on the day of vaccination. CDR3 amino acids: CASSLGGRRVFTGELFF. CDR3 DNA: TGTGCCAGCAGTTTAGGTGGCCGTCGGGTGTTCACCGGGGAGCTGTTTTTT.